This TCR beta chain was obtained from a study of beta chain bispecific antibodies for T cell cancers. Germline V gene lookup returns CDR1 SQVTM and CDR2 ANQGSEA. The CDR3 contains 12 residues. TCRdb processed the 5' RACE reads anew with MiXCR; each CDR3 protein has one entry. Among 20,000 to 25,000 distinct CDR3 sequences listed, about 2% were seen once. General study results and limits: Anti-TRBV12 exposure, compared with anti-CD19, reduced the TRBV12-3 proportion of TRBV signal by approximately 99%. Apart from targeted and closely related genes, other TRBV families appeared unaffected by TRBV-directed bispecific antibodies. Normal T cells contributed less of the targeted TRBV signal than the leukemia cells did.

To note about this clonotype: What it binds is unknown. This may arise from a read error, as a much more abundant clone is one base away.

Expansion lasted around 3 days, with either anti-CD3 antibody OKT3 or CD3/CD28 beads. This specimen was healthy donor T cells cultured with leukemia cells, taken from a culture containing a bispecific antibody targeting TCR Vbeta12. The chain links TRBV29-1 to TRBJ1-1; no firm D call. The TCR comes from a human donor in good health. Some clones in this sample may be carry-over from other donors' samples. The DNA for the CDR3 is TGCGGCTCGACCGATTTATCCACTGAAGCTTTCTTT. This translates into CGSTDLSTEAFF.